This T cell receptor beta chain was documented in a study of CD8+ T cells in alopecia areata. Trimming left V 0 bases short and J 2 bases short, with 6 bases between. The CDR3 has 15 residues. CDR1 SGHRS and CDR2 YFSETQ come from the germline V gene. Sequencing relied on a cDNA template that was reverse transcribed from extracted RNA. Sequencing used immunoSEQ multiplex PCR; TCRdb keeps in-frame clones, though not all of them. The repertoire consists of around 150,000 clones, with about three fifths occurring once and the leading ten covering about 4.9%. There are a few counts of this clone. The sample was CD4+ T cells sorted from blood. This sequence was found in a human donor in good health. The genes are TRBV5-1 and TRBJ2-6; D may be TRBD1 or TRBD2 (5 bases each). The CDR3 coding sequence is TGCGCCAGCAGCTTGGGGGGACCTGGGGCCAACGTCCTGACTTTC. Amino acids: CASSLGGPGANVLTF. The whole variable domain, filled in from reference TRBV5-1 and TRBJ2-6, reads KAGVTQTPRYLIKTRGQQVTLSCSPISGHRSVSWYQQTPGQGLQFLFEYFSETQRNKGNFPGRFSGRQFSNSRSEMNVSTLELGDSALYLCASSLGGPGANVLTFGAGSRLTVL.